This TCR beta chain is drawn from a study of Ad26.COV2.S vaccination and SARS-CoV-2 variants. Study at large: Intramuscular Ad26.COV2.S at 5x10^10 or 1x10^11 viral particles.

Trimming removed 4 bases at V and 7 bases at J, with 17 bases between. Germline V gene lookup returns CDR1 MDHEN and CDR2 SYDVKM. The CDR3 contains 15 residues. Study-wide results and limits: Following vaccination, spike-specific CD8+ and CD4+ T cell responses reportedly exhibited substantial breadth. Total T cell responses may have been underestimated by the TCR breadth and depth analyses.

A word on this clone: The antigen is undetermined.

Stated treatment: roughly 18 received Ad26.COV2.S at low or high dose, single or two shots; 5 received placebo; per-sample allocation not given. Day 63 after the first injection of vaccine or placebo was the sampling time. Libraries were prepared by immunoSEQ multiplex PCR; TCRdb keeps only in-frame clonotypes and omits some of them. The sample has about 440,000 clones; 90% are singletons. The specimen comprised peripheral blood, sampled in a trial of Ad26.COV2.S vaccine versus placebo. This sequence joins TRBV28 and TRBJ1-5; weak D call: TRBD1 (6 bases). This TCR came from a person aged 18-60 years who received the Ad26.COV2.S COVID-19 vaccine or a placebo. The DNA for the CDR3 is TGTGCCAGCAGTTCACCGGGGGCCGGGGACCAGCCCCAGCATTTT. It translates to CASSSPGAGDQPQHF.